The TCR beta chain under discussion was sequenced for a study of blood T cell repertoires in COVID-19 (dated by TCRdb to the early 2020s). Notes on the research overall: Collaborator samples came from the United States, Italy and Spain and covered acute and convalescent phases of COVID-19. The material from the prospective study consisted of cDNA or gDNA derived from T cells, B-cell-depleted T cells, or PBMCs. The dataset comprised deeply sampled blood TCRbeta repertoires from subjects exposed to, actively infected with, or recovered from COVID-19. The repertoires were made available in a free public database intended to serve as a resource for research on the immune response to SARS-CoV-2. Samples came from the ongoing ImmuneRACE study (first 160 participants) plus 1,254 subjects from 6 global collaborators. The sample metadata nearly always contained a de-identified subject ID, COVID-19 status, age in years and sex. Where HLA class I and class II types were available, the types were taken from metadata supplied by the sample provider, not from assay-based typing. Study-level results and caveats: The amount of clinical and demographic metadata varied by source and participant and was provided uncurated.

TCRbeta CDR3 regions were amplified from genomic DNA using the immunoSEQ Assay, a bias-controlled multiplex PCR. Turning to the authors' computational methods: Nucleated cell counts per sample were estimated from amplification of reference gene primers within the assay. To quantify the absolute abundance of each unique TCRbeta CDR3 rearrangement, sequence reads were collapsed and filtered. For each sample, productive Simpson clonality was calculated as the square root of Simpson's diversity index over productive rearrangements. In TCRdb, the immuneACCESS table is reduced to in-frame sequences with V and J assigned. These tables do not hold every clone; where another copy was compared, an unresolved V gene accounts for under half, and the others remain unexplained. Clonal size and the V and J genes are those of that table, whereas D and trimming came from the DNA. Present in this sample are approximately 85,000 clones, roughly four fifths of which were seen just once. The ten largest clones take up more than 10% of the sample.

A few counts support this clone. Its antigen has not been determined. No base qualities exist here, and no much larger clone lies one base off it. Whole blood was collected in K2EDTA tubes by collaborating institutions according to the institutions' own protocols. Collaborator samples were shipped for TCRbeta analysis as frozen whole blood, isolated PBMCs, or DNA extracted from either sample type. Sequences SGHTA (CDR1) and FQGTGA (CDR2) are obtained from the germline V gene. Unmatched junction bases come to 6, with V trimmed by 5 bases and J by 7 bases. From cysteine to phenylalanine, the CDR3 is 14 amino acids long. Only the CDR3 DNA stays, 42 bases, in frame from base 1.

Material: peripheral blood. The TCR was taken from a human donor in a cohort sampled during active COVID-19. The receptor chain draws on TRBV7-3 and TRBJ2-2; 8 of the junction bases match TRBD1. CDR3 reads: CASSLRGPGGELFF. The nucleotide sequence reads TGTGCCAGCAGCCTCAGGGGGCCTGGCGGGGAGCTGTTTTTT.